The clone carrying this T cell receptor (beta chain) was found many times. The germline V gene encodes CDR1 MNHEY and CDR2 SVGAGI. V lost 2 bases and J lost 0, with 2 bases in between. CDR3 length: 13 amino acids. From RNA transcripts, TCR beta CDR3 regions were amplified. RT-PCR in the first round (using the HTBI primer set) targeted the TCR CDR3. TCRdb re-called the multiplex PCR reads with MiXCR, one entry per CDR3 protein. The data show some 600,000 distinct CDR3 sequences, with roughly 13% seen just once and roughly 6.2% held by the top ten. The data belong to a study of T cells in Graves' hyperthyroidism and ophthalmopathy. The blood sample predates any ophthalmopathy symptoms, coming from first hyperthyroidism diagnosis. PBMCs were collected from a 10 ml volume of fresh peripheral blood.

This receptor was identified in a young woman with Graves' hyperthyroidism that later progressed to Graves' ophthalmopathy. The sequencing sample was made of blood. V gene TRBV6-5 combines with J gene TRBJ1-5; the D is unclear. The CDR3 coding sequence is TGTGCCAGCAGTTACGATAGCAATCAGCCCCAGCATTTT. Translation: CASSYDSNQPQHF.